These T cell receptor beta chains were read from a single sample in a study of T cell responses to AZD1222 COVID-19 vaccine. Only in-frame clones appear in the TCRdb table, and some are missing; sequencing was by immunoSEQ multiplex PCR. The sample yields roughly 150,000 clones, 92% seen once. The source material was peripheral blood, sampled on day 0 of AZD1222 vaccination. The receptors stem from an adult in good health. The conserved cysteine and the conserved F or W are not part of the CDR3 here.

j_gene: TRBJ2-7; v_gene: TRBV12-3/TRBV12-4; CDR3aa: ASSPDTYYEQY
j_gene: TRBJ2-5; v_gene: TRBV4-1; CDR3aa: ASSQVGGEETQY
j_gene: TRBJ1-3; v_gene: TRBV19; CDR3aa: ASSPVAGDGNTIY
j_gene: TRBJ1-1; v_gene: TRBV7-3; CDR3aa: ASSPGGGVDTEAF
j_gene: TRBJ2-5; v_gene: TRBV5-1; CDR3aa: ASSLVRGFQETQY
j_gene: TRBJ2-2; v_gene: TRBV19; CDR3aa: ATLAGAGTGELF
j_gene: TRBJ2-5; v_gene: TRBV7-7; CDR3aa: ASSFQGPGETQY
j_gene: TRBJ2-5; v_gene: TRBV5-1; CDR3aa: ASSLQQETQY
j_gene: TRBJ2-1; v_gene: TRBV12-3/TRBV12-4; CDR3aa: ASWDRGRNEQF
j_gene: TRBJ1-5; v_gene: TRBV2; CDR3aa: ASSEGGVRQPQH
j_gene: TRBJ1-5; v_gene: TRBV30; CDR3aa: AWSPTGGGQPQH
j_gene: TRBJ1-2; v_gene: TRBV19; CDR3aa: ASSLGQGRYGYT
j_gene: TRBJ2-7; v_gene: TRBV28; CDR3aa: ASSFGVFSYEQY
j_gene: TRBJ2-1; v_gene: TRBV12-3/TRBV12-4; CDR3aa: ASRALGNEQF
j_gene: TRBJ1-1; v_gene: TRBV7-9; CDR3aa: ASRAQGSEAF
j_gene: TRBJ1-1; v_gene: TRBV2; CDR3aa: ASRVADRNTEAF
j_gene: TRBJ2-7; v_gene: TRBV21-1; CDR3aa: ASSKDTGRGGLSYEQY
j_gene: TRBJ2-7; v_gene: TRBV6-6; CDR3aa: ASRGTSGGYEQY
j_gene: TRBJ1-1; v_gene: TRBV18; CDR3aa: ASSPKWPGALNTEAF
j_gene: TRBJ1-5; v_gene: TRBV30; CDR3aa: AWSVRANQPQH
j_gene: TRBJ2-2; v_gene: TRBV7-2; CDR3aa: ASSFLGQGNAGELF
j_gene: TRBJ2-7; v_gene: TRBV18; CDR3aa: ASSLGYTGLKLKQY
j_gene: TRBJ2-2; v_gene: TRBV7-9; CDR3aa: ASSPRLAGGGGELF
j_gene: TRBJ2-3; v_gene: TRBV25-1; CDR3aa: ASSVAGDTDTQY
j_gene: TRBJ2-7; v_gene: TRBV29-1; CDR3aa: SVDAITSGEQY
j_gene: TRBJ1-3; v_gene: TRBV5-5; CDR3aa: ASSLAGDTIY
j_gene: TRBJ2-1; v_gene: TRBV2; CDR3aa: ASSEYPSGSISYNEQF
j_gene: TRBJ1-1; v_gene: TRBV5-4; CDR3aa: ASSSGQGVNTEAF
j_gene: TRBJ2-7; v_gene: TRBV6-5; CDR3aa: ASSYSTGAYEQY
j_gene: TRBJ1-1; v_gene: TRBV6-5; CDR3aa: ASSYEPGSNTEAF
j_gene: TRBJ1-5; v_gene: TRBV27; CDR3aa: ASSSEGSGNQPQH
j_gene: TRBJ2-2; v_gene: TRBV5-1; CDR3aa: ASSPSLAGGTSGELF
j_gene: TRBJ1-5; v_gene: TRBV7-8; CDR3aa: ASSSGSGQPQH
j_gene: TRBJ2-7; v_gene: TRBV4-3; CDR3aa: ASSQDQGGGSEQY
j_gene: TRBJ1-4; v_gene: TRBV19; CDR3aa: ASSTWGEKLF
j_gene: TRBJ1-1; v_gene: TRBV12-3/TRBV12-4; CDR3aa: ASSLSGVTEAF
j_gene: TRBJ2-1; v_gene: TRBV18; CDR3aa: ASSPSGTQIYEQF
j_gene: TRBJ1-5; v_gene: TRBV7-9; CDR3aa: ASSPWTGGDQPQH